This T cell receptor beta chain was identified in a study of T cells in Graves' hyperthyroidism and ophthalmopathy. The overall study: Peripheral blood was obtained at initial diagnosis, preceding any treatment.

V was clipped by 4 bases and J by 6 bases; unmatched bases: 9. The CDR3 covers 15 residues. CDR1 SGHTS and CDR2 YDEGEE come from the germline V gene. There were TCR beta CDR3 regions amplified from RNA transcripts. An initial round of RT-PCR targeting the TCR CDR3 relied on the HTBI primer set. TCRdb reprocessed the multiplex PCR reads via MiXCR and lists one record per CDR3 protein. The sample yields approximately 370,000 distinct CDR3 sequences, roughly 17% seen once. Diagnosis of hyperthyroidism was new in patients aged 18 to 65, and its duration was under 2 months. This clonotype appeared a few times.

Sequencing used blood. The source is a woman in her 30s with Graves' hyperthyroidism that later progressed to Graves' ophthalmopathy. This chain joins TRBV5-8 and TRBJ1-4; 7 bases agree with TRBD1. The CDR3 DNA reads TGTGCCAGCAGCCCCACAGGGGAGGCGGATGAAAAACTGTTTTTT. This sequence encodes CASSPTGEADEKLFF.